This TCR beta chain was captured by sequencing in a study of Ad26.COV2.S vaccination and SARS-CoV-2 variants. Whole-study context: Trial arm assignment for the donor was COV1001 Ad26.COV2.S.

In regard to this clone: Its antigen is still unknown.

Indicated treatment: about 20 received Ad26.COV2.S at low or high dose, single or two shots; 5 received placebo; per-sample allocation not given. Specimens were obtained on day 63 following the first vaccine or placebo injection. This adult donor, from Boston, was 18-55 years old. Study-wide points: Placebo recipients and vaccine recipients were similar in non-spike TCR breadth. Responses of T cells in total may have been underestimated by the TCR breadth and depth analyses.

Method: immunoSEQ multiplex PCR; TCRdb's copy keeps in-frame clones and lacks some. Here the sample spans approximately 300,000 clones, 85% being singletons. The TCR originated in a person aged 18-60 years who received the Ad26.COV2.S COVID-19 vaccine or a placebo. The input for sequencing was peripheral blood, taken in a trial of Ad26.COV2.S vaccine versus placebo.

CDR3 DNA: TGTGCCAGCAGTGACTCGACAGGGGCTGGAAACACCATATATTTT. It translates to CASSDSTGAGNTIYF. This chain joins TRBV6-4 and TRBJ1-3, with 8 bases fitting TRBD1. Trimming took 0 bases from V and 2 from J; bases not matched to a gene: 0. CDR1 is MRHNA and CDR2 is SNTAGT in the germline V gene. There are 15 residues in the CDR3.